The present TCR beta chain was sequenced within a study of T cell repertoires in cytomegalovirus infection (dated by TCRdb to between 2018 and 2021). Broadly, across the study: Recently identified HLA-C-restricted CMV epitopes, whose presentation resists viral immunomodulation, were targeted by peptide stimulations together with well-studied HLA-B-restricted epitopes. Because public TCR beta signatures pointed to carriage of CMV infection together with the matching HLA type, the HLA type of each donor mattered for the analysis. Here is what the overall study found, with its caveats: In the ex vivo response, HLA-C-restricted CMV-specific TCR beta clonotypes were dominant, and in two of eight donors the single most frequent clonotype came from this HLA-C-restricted group. Cumulative frequency of public TCR beta family members discriminated carriers of CMV infection plus the relevant HLA type in this cohort and an independent approximately 350-donor cohort.

TCRdb lists the instrument as Illumina HiSeq 1500. The public reads were quality trimmed at Q25 with fastp and then assembled into clones with MiXCR by TCRdb, keeping productive beta chains. A single entry per CDR3 protein holds the most common genes and DNA from its merged rows. The sample records 750,000 to 950,000 distinct CDR3 sequences, 25% to 35% of which are singletons. The ten largest clonotypes hold 13% of the sample. The sample's treatment or condition label is to be understood as: in vitro stimulation with specific CMV peptide epitopes to enrich CMV-specific T cells. There are many counts of this clonotype. Its recognized antigen is unknown. Base quality data are lacking; no much larger clone is found one base away. The sequencing used cultured CD8+ T cells from PBMCs, collected from culture after CMV antigen stimulation. This receptor was identified in a human donor in good health (CMV status not recorded). Some clones in this sample may be carry-over from other donors' samples.

The nucleotide sequence is given as TGTGCCAGCAGCCCCGCAGGGGGGGGCCAGCCCCAGCATTTT. It codes for CASSPAGGGQPQHF. The chain is encoded by TRBV7-2 joined to TRBJ1-5, and TRBD1 aligns with 7 junction nucleotides. V and J are trimmed by 5 bases and 7 bases, and the gene matches miss 8 bases of the junction. CDR1 and CDR2 (SGHTA, FQGNSA) derive from the germline V gene. The CDR3 holds 14 amino acids from the cysteine to the phenylalanine. This entry keeps only the CDR3 DNA: 42 bases, framed from base 1.